The T cell receptor (beta chain) described here comes from a study of CD8 T cells in Susac syndrome. CD8+ and CD4+ T cells from blood underwent TCR beta sequencing. RNA amounts of roughly 0.45 to 1 ug underwent reverse transcription with random hexamers. MiXCR, run by TCRdb on the immunoSEQ multiplex PCR reads, gives a single entry per CDR3 protein. In the table there are tens of thousands of distinct CDR3 sequences, 93% of which are singletons. This CDR3 comprises 12 residues. Germline trimming cut 8 bases from V and 8 bases from J; bases unmatched to any gene: 0. Looked up from germline, CDR1 is SGHDN and CDR2 is FVKESK.

The gene calls are TRBV14 and TRBJ2-1; 13 bases fit TRBD2. The sequence was collected from a human donor with multiple sclerosis. Specimen: CD8+ T cells from PBMCs. The CDR3 DNA reads as TGTGCCAGCGGGACTAGCGGGGATGAGCAGTTCTTC. It translates to CASGTSGDEQFF.